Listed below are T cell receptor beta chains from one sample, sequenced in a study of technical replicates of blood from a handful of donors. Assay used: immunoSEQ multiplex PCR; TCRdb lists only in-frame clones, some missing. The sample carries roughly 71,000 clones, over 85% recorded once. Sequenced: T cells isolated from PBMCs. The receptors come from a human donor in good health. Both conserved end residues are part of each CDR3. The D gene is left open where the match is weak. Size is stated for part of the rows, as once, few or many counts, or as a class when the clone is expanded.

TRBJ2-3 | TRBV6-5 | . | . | CASSDSGLRDTQYF | TGTGCCAGCAGTGACTCGGGACTTCGAGATACGCAGTATTTT
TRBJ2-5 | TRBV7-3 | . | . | CASSVTREETQYF | TGTGCCAGCAGCGTGACTAGGGAAGAGACCCAGTACTTC
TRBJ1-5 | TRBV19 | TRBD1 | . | CASSPPGGGNQPQHF | TGTGCCAGTAGTCCCCCAGGGGGCGGTAATCAGCCCCAGCATTTT
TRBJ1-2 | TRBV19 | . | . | CASTLLGGGMNYGYTF | TGTGCCAGTACCCTCCTGGGAGGGGGTATGAACTATGGCTACACCTTC
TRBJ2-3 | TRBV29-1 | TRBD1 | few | CSVADRGTDTQYF | TGCAGCGTTGCCGACAGGGGAACAGATACGCAGTATTTT
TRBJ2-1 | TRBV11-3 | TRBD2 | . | CASSYTGGGEQFF | TGTGCCAGCAGCTACACGGGAGGGGGTGAGCAGTTCTTC
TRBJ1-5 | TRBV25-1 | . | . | CASSVAGSNQPQHF | TGTGCCAGCAGTGTTGCAGGGAGCAATCAGCCCCAGCATTTT
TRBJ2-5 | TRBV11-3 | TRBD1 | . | CASSARTGSEETQYF | TGTGCCAGCAGCGCAAGGACAGGGTCGGAAGAGACCCAGTACTTC
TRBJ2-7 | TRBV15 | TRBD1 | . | CATSRDLFDRGLIYEQYF | TGTGCCACCAGCAGAGACCTATTCGACAGGGGGCTAATCTACGAGCAGTACTTC
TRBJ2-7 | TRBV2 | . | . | CASLGEPYEQYF | TGTGCCAGCCTTGGGGAGCCCTACGAGCAGTACTTC
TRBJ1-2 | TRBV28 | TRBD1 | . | CASRGQGVFYGYTF | TGTGCCAGCAGGGGACAGGGGGTTTTCTATGGCTACACCTTC
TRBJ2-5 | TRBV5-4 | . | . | CASSSTYQETQYF | TGTGCCAGCAGCTCGACTTACCAAGAGACCCAGTACTTC
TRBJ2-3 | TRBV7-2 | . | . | CASSIDRDTQYF | TGTGCCAGCAGCATTGACAGAGATACGCAGTATTTT
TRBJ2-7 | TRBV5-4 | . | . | CASSLGGSLEQYF | TGTGCCAGCAGCTTGGGCGGGTCCCTCGAGCAGTACTTC
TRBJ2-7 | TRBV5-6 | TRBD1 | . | CASSYPPGQGTYEQYF | TGTGCCAGCAGCTATCCCCCGGGACAGGGGACCTACGAGCAGTACTTC
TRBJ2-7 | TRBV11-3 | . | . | CASSLEARGAYEQYF | TGTGCCAGCAGCTTAGAGGCCAGGGGGGCCTACGAGCAGTACTTC
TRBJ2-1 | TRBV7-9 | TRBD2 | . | CASSLRTSGSYNEQFF | TGTGCCAGCAGCTTAAGGACTAGCGGGAGCTACAATGAGCAGTTCTTC
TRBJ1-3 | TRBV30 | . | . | CAWSYGLLNSGNTIYF | TGTGCCTGGAGTTATGGGCTATTAAACTCTGGAAACACCATATATTTT
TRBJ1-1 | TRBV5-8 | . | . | CASSLALKNTEAFF | TGTGCCAGCAGCTTGGCACTAAAGAACACTGAAGCTTTCTTT
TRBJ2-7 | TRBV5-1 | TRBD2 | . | CASQEGFTSGRLYEQYF | TGCGCCAGCCAAGAGGGATTTACTAGCGGGAGGCTGTACGAGCAGTACTTC
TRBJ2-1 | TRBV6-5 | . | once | CASTEGNEQFF | TGTGCCAGCACCGAGGGTAATGAGCAGTTCTTC
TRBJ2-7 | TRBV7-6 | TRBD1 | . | CASSLQGASYEQYF | TGTGCCAGCAGCTTACAGGGGGCATCCTACGAGCAGTACTTC
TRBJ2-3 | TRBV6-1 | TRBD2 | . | CASSEREGVTDTQYF | TGTGCCAGCAGTGAACGGGAGGGAGTGACAGATACGCAGTATTTT
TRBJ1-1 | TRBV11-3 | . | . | CASSLISGEAFF | TGTGCCAGCAGCTTAATAAGCGGTGAAGCTTTCTTT
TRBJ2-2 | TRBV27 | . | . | CASTQGVTGELFF | TGTGCCAGCACCCAGGGCGTTACCGGGGAGCTGTTTTTT
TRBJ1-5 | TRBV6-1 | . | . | CASREGNSNQPQHF | TGTGCCAGCAGGGAGGGAAATAGCAATCAGCCCCAGCATTTT
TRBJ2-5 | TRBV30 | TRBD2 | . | CAWEPLAGYGLYF | TGTGCCTGGGAGCCTCTAGCGGGATACGGGCTGTACTTC
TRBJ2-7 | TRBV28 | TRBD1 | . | CASSKRQGLYEQYF | TGTGCCAGCAGCAAGAGACAGGGTCTCTACGAGCAGTACTTC
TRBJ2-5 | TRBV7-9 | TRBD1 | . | CASSWGQGALQETQYF | TGTGCCAGCAGCTGGGGACAGGGGGCACTACAAGAGACCCAGTACTTC
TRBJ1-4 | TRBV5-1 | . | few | CASRGHRNEKLFF | TGCGCCAGCAGGGGACACCGAAATGAAAAACTGTTTTTT
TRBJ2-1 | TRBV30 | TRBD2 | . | CAWSSGSLIDEQFF | TGTGCCTGGAGTAGCGGGAGCCTTATCGATGAGCAGTTCTTC
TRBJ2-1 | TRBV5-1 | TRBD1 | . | CASSFGDRDNEQFF | TGCGCCAGCAGCTTTGGGGACAGGGACAATGAGCAGTTCTTC
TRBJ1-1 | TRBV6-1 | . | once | CASSEAAVNTEAFF | TGTGCCAGCAGTGAAGCGGCGGTAAACACTGAAGCTTTCTTT
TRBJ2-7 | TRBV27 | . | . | CASKGIQGHYEQYF | TGTGCCAGCAAAGGTATTCAGGGGCACTACGAGCAGTACTTC
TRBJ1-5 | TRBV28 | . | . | CASSPENQPQHF | TGTGCCAGCAGCCCCGAGAATCAGCCCCAGCATTTT
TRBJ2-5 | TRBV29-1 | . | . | CSADLKGGDETQYF | TGCAGCGCCGATCTAAAGGGGGGGGACGAGACCCAGTACTTC
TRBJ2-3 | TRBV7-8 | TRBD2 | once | CASSLPLAGGVLGTDTQYF | TGTGCCAGCAGCTTACCACTAGCGGGAGGAGTACTCGGCACAGATACGCAGTATTTT
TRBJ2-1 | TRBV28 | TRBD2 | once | CASSRAPGTSGTRYNEQFF | TGTGCCAGCAGTCGCGCTCCCGGGACTAGCGGGACGAGATACAATGAGCAGTTCTTC
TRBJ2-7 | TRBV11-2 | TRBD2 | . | CASSRTSGRIYEQYF | TGTGCCAGCAGTCGGACTAGCGGGAGAATCTACGAGCAGTACTTC
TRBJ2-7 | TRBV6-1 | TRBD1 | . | CASSERGQIYEQYF | TGTGCCAGCAGTGAGAGGGGACAGATCTACGAGCAGTACTTC
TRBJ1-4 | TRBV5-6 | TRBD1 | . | CASSLADRGEKLFF | TGTGCCAGCAGCTTGGCGGACAGGGGTGAAAAACTGTTTTTT
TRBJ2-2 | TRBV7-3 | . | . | CASSLIAGSNTGELFF | TGTGCCAGCAGCTTAATTGCGGGATCGAACACCGGGGAGCTGTTTTTT